This T cell receptor beta chain came from a study of identical twins. This clonotype has only a few counts. Template switching added a universal primer binding site, and final cDNA carried unique molecular identifiers. Each CDR3 protein is one row after TCRdb ran MiXCR on the 5' RACE reads. The profile shows around 490,000 distinct CDR3 sequences, about 22% of them singletons. The J segment lost 8 bases and the V segment lost 5 bases, leaving 12 bases of the junction unmatched. The CDR3 extends over 16 amino acids. Germline V gene sequence: CDR1 SGHVS, CDR2 FQNEAQ. These data were also filed under a second study, of yellow fever vaccine responses in identical twins.

The TCR sequence derives from a woman aged 18-29 years in good health. The sequenced sample was CD4+ T cells sorted from blood. The rearrangement uses TRBV7-8 and TRBJ2-1; 10 positions match TRBD2. The CDR3 reads CASSRWASGSWYEQFF. CDR3 sequence (DNA): TGTGCCAGCAGCCGATGGGCTAGCGGGAGTTGGTATGAGCAGTTCTTC.